The 10 T cell receptor beta chains in this list originate from one sample, sequenced in a study of cytomegalovirus exposure and HLA in healthy donors. The PCR used 60 Vbeta and 13 Jbeta primers. Sequencing was performed with immunoSEQ multiplex PCR; in TCRdb, only in-frame clones are kept and a portion is missing. Here the sample spans around 91,000 clones, around nine tenths being singletons. Material for sequencing was PBMCs. Source of these receptors: a man under 40 in good health and CMV-seropositive.

This rearrangement joins TRBV15 to TRBJ1-5; TRBD1 is a possible D gene (5 bases). V was trimmed by 0 bases and J by 5 bases, leaving 17 bases between them. The germline V gene has CDR1 LNHNV and CDR2 YYDKDF (reference sequence). The CDR3 length is 17 residues. The DNA for the CDR3 is TGTGCCACCAGCAGAGATAGGGCCCACAGGCGATATCAGCCCCAGCATTTT. It translates to CATSRDRAHRRYQPQHF.

This sequence joins TRBV5-4 and TRBJ2-4; TRBD2 matches 7 bases. The germline gives CDR1 SGHNT, CDR2 YYREEE (reference sequence). This CDR3 region has 15 residues. The J segment lost 0 bases and the V segment lost 2 bases, leaving 2 bases of the junction unmatched. CDR3 amino acids: CASSFGGVAKNIQYF. The DNA of the CDR3 is TGTGCCAGCAGCTTTGGGGGGGTAGCCAAAAACATTCAGTACTTC.

V and J are TRBV5-1 and TRBJ2-1; no clear D gene. V was clipped by 0 bases and J by 2 bases, with 9 bases between them. The CDR3 has 15 residues. CDR1 is SGHRS and CDR2 is YFSETQ in the germline V gene. The CDR3 loop reads CASSLDLVPYNEQFF. The CDR3 DNA sequence: TGCGCCAGCAGCTTGGACCTAGTACCCTACAATGAGCAGTTCTTC. The entire variable domain, with the rest obtained from reference TRBV5-1 and TRBJ2-1, is as follows: KAGVTQTPRYLIKTRGQQVTLSCSPISGHRSVSWYQQTPGQGLQFLFEYFSETQRNKGNFPGRFSGRQFSNSRSEMNVSTLELGDSALYLCASSLDLVPYNEQFFGPGTRLTVL.

The J gene is TRBJ2-3, the V gene TRBV6-4; TRBD2 is a possible D gene (6 bases). The CDR3 has 15 residues. Trimming took 2 bases from V and 2 from J, leaving 11 bases between them. Germline V CDR1 and CDR2: MRHNA, SNTAGT. CDR3: CASSDGGTSTDTQYF. In DNA form, the CDR3 reads TGTGCCAGCAGTGACGGCGGGACGTCCACAGATACGCAGTATTTT.

This clone appeared a single time. V and J are TRBV5-1 and TRBJ2-7; 12 bases match TRBD1. The germline CDR1 and CDR2 sequences are SGHRS and YFSETQ. The CDR3 runs 16 residues. Trimming removed 2 bases from V and 7 bases from J; junction bases left unmatched: 10. The CDR3: CASSFRPGQGAEEQYF. CDR3 nucleotides: TGCGCCAGCAGCTTTAGGCCGGGACAGGGGGCGGAGGAGCAGTACTTC. Based on the CDR3 plus reference TRBV5-1 and TRBJ2-7, the full variable domain is KAGVTQTPRYLIKTRGQQVTLSCSPISGHRSVSWYQQTPGQGLQFLFEYFSETQRNKGNFPGRFSGRQFSNSRSEMNVSTLELGDSALYLCASSFRPGQGAEEQYFGPGTRLTVT.

The rearrangement links TRBV19 to TRBJ1-1; 7 bases are a match to TRBD1. The CDR3 covers 14 residues. Trimming cost V 5 bases and J 4 bases; bases outside gene matches: 7. Germline V gene sequence: CDR1 LNHDA, CDR2 SQIVND (reference sequence). In DNA, the CDR3 is TGTGCCAGTAGTCCAGACAGGGAGGTCACTGAAGCTTTCTTT. It codes for CASSPDREVTEAFF.

The rearrangement joins TRBV28 to TRBJ1-2; maybe TRBD1 (5 bases). Deletions cut 5 bases from V and 6 bases from J, with 10 bases between. There are 12 residues in the CDR3. Germline assignment: CDR1 MDHEN and CDR2 SYDVKM. DNA of the CDR3: TGTGCCAGCAGTCCTCGGACACATGGCTACACCTTC. It encodes CASSPRTHGYTF.

The rearrangement uses TRBV6-5 and TRBJ2-5, with 10 bases identical to TRBD2. The CDR3 consists of 16 residues. Germline CDR1 reads MNHEY; CDR2 reads SVGAGI. V was clipped by 4 bases and J by 2 bases; unmatched bases: 7. CDR3 loop: CASSSRTSGVQETQYF. CDR3 DNA: TGTGCCAGCAGTTCCCGGACTAGCGGAGTACAAGAGACCCAGTACTTC.

CDR3 in amino acids: CASRSVRTGPSGELFF. The CDR3 region has the DNA TGTGCCAGCAGGTCTGTCCGGACAGGCCCATCCGGGGAGCTGTTTTTT. V is TRBV25-1 and J is TRBJ2-2, with 7 positions matching TRBD1. This CDR3 comprises 16 residues. V dropped 6 bases and J dropped 6; count of bases not matched to a gene: 13. The V gene's germline CDR1 is MGHDK and CDR2 SYGVNS. Full variable domain (outside the CDR3, taken from reference TRBV25-1 and TRBJ2-2): EADIYQTPRYLVIGTGKKITLECSQTMGHDKMYWYQQDPGMELHLIHYSYGVNSTEKGDLSSESTVSRIRTEHFPLTLESARPSHTSQYLCASRSVRTGPSGELFFGEGSRLTVL.

V and J are TRBV29-1 and TRBJ2-7; 9 bases align to TRBD2. The CDR3 sequence is 14 residues long. Trimming took 3 bases from V and 0 from J; bases not matched to a gene: 3. Looked up from germline, CDR1 is SQVTM and CDR2 is ANQGSEA. The CDR3 region is CSVEGSGSSYEQYF. Here the CDR3 DNA reads TGCAGCGTTGAGGGTAGCGGGAGCTCCTACGAGCAGTACTTC.